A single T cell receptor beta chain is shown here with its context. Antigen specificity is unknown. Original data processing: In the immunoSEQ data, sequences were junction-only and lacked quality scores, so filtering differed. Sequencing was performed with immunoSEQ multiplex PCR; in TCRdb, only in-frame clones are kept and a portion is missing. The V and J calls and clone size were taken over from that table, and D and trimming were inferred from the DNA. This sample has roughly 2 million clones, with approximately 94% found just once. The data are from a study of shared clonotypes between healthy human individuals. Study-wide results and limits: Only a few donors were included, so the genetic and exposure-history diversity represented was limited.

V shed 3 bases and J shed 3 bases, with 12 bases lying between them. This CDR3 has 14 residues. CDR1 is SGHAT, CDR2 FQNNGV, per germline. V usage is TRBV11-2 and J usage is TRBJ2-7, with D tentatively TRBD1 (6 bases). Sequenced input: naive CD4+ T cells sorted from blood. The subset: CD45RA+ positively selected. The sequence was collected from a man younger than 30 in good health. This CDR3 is CASSLNRVNYEQYF. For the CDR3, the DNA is TGTGCCAGCAGCTTGAACAGGGTTAACTACGAGCAGTACTTC.